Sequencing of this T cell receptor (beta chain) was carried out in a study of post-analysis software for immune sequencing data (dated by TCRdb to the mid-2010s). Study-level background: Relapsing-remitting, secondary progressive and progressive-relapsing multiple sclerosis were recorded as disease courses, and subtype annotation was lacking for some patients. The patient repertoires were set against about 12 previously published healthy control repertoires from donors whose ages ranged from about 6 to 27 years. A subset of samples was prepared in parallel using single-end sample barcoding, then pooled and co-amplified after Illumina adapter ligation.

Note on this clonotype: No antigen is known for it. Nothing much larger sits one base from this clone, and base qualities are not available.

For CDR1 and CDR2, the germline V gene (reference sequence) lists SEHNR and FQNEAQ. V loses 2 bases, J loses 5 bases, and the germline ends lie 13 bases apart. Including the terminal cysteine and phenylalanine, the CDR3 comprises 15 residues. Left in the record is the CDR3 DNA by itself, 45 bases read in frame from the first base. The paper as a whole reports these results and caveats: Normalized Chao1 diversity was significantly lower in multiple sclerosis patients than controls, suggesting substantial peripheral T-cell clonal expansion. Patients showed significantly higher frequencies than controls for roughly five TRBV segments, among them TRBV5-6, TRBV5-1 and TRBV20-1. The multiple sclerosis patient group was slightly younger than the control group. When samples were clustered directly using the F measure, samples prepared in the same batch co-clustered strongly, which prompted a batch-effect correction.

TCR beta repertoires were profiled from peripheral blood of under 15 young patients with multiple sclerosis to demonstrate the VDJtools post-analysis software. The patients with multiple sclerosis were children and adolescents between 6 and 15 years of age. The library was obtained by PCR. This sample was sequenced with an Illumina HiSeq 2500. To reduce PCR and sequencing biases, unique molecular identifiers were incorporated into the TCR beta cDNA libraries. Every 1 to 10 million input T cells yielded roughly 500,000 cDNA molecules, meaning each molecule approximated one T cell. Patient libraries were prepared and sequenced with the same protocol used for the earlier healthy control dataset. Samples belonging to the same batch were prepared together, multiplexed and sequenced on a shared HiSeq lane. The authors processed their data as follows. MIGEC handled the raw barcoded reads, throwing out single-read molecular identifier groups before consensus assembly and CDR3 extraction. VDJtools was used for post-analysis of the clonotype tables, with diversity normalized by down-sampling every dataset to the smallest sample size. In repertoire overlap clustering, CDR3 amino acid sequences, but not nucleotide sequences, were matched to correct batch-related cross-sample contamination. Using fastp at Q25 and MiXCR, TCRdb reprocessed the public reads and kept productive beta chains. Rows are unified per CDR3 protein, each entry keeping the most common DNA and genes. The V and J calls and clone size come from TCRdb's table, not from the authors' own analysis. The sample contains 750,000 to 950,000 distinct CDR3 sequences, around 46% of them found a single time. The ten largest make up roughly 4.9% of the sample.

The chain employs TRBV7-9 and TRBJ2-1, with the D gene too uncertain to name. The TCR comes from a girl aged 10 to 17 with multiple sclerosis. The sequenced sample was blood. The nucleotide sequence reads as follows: TGTGCCAGCAGCTTAACCCGGGTACCCCACAATGAGCAGTTCTTC. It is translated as CASSLTRVPHNEQFF.